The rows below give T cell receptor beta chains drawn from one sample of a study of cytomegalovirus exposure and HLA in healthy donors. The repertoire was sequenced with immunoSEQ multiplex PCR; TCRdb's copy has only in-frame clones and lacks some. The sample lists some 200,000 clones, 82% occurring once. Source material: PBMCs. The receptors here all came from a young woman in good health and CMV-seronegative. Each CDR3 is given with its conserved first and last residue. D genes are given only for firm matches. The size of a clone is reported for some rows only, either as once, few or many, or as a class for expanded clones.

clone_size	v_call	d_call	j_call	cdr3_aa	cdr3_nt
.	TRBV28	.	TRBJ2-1	CASSLLGGTGNEQFF	TGTGCCAGCAGTTTATTGGGCGGGACGGGCAATGAGCAGTTCTTC
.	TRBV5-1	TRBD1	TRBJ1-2	CASSLGSDRVPFGYTF	TGCGCCAGCAGCTTGGGCTCCGACAGGGTGCCCTTTGGCTACACCTTC
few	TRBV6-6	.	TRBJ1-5	CASSYSYRSNQPQHF	TGTGCCAGCAGTTACTCGTATCGGTCCAATCAGCCCCAGCATTTT
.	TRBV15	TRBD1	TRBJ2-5	CATSTPGGAEETQYF	TGTGCCACCAGCACTCCAGGGGGAGCGGAAGAGACCCAGTACTTC
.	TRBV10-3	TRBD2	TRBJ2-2	CAISRRGGVNTGELFF	TGTGCCATCAGCCGGCGGGGGGGGGTGAACACCGGGGAGCTGTTTTTT
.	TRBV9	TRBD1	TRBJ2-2	CASSVVGQGGTGELFF	TGTGCCAGCAGCGTAGTGGGACAGGGAGGGACCGGGGAGCTGTTTTTT
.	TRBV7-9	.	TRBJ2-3	CASSPPSGGATDTQYF	TGTGCCAGCAGCCCCCCCTCTGGCGGAGCGACAGATACGCAGTATTTT
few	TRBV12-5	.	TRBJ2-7	CASAQIGVEQYF	TGTGCTAGTGCCCAGATAGGGGTCGAGCAGTACTTC
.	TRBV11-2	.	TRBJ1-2	CASSLEVRGGGYTF	TGTGCCAGCAGCTTAGAAGTTAGGGGCGGCGGCTACACCTTC
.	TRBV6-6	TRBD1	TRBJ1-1	CASRRGQGVLEAFF	TGTGCCAGCAGGAGGGGACAGGGGGTCCTTGAAGCTTTCTTT
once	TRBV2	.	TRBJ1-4	CASSDYGRRKLFF	TGTGCCAGCAGTGACTATGGGAGGAGGAAACTGTTTTTT
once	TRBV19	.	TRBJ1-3	CASSIDGGSSGNTIYF	TGTGCCAGTAGTATAGACGGCGGTTCTTCTGGAAACACCATATATTTT
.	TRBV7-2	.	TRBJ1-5	CASSFGPENYSNQPQHF	TGTGCCAGCAGCTTTGGTCCAGAAAACTATAGCAATCAGCCCCAGCATTTT
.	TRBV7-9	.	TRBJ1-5	CASSLEQNQPQHF	TGTGCCAGCAGCTTAGAACAGAATCAGCCCCAGCATTTT
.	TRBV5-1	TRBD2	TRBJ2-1	CASRVQGLANEQFF	TGCGCCAGCAGGGTACAGGGACTAGCTAATGAGCAGTTCTTC
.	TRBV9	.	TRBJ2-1	CASSGIDNEQFF	TGTGCCAGCAGCGGCATAGACAATGAGCAGTTCTTC
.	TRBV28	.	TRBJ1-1	CASSWSGNEAFF	TGTGCCAGCAGTTGGTCGGGAAATGAAGCTTTCTTT
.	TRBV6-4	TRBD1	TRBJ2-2	CASSRDSKNTGELFF	TGTGCCAGCAGTAGGGACAGCAAGAACACCGGGGAGCTGTTTTTT
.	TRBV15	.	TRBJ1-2	CATSESSNYGYTF	TGTGCCACCAGCGAGTCTTCTAACTATGGCTACACCTTC
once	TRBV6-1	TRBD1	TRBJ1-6	CASSFGTGGMEPLHF	TGTGCCAGCAGCTTCGGGACAGGGGGTATGGAACCCCTCCACTTT
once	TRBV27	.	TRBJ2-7	CASSLSPGLYEQYF	TGTGCCAGCAGTTTATCTCCAGGGTTGTACGAGCAGTACTTC
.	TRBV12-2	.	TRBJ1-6	CASRSSRDRVRGPNSPLHF	TGTGCAAGTCGCTCGTCCCGGGACAGGGTAAGGGGTCCCAATTCACCCCTCCACTTT
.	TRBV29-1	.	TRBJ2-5	CSVRRLLQETQYF	TGCAGCGTCCGGAGACTGCTACAAGAGACCCAGTACTTC
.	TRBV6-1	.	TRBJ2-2	CASSENPGETGELFF	TGTGCCAGCAGTGAAAATCCCGGGGAAACCGGGGAGCTGTTTTTT
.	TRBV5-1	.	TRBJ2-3	CASSLTIDTQYF	TGCGCCAGCAGCTTGACAATAGATACGCAGTATTTT
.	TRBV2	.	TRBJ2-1	CASRGSASVTSYNEQFF	TGTGCCAGCAGGGGCAGTGCCTCCGTTACCTCCTACAATGAGCAGTTCTTC
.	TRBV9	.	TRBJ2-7	CASSRAGYEQYF	TGTGCCAGCAGTCGCGCGGGCTACGAGCAGTACTTC
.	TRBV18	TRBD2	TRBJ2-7	CASSGGPSYEQYF	TGTGCCAGCTCGGGAGGGCCGTCCTACGAGCAGTACTTC
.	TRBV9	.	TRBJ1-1	CASSPHQGNTEAFF	TGTGCCAGCAGCCCCCATCAGGGGAACACTGAAGCTTTCTTT
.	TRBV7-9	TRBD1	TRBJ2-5	CASKPTGAQETQYF	TGTGCCAGCAAACCGACAGGGGCACAAGAGACCCAGTACTTC
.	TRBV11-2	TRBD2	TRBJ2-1	CASSRGVNNEQFF	TGTGCCAGCAGCCGGGGGGTCAACAATGAGCAGTTCTTC
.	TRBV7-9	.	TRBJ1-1	CASSFGDTEAFF	TGTGCCAGCAGCTTCGGAGACACTGAAGCTTTCTTT
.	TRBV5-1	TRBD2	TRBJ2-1	CASQPWASGSYNEQFF	TGCGCCAGCCAGCCCTGGGCTAGCGGCTCCTACAATGAGCAGTTCTTC
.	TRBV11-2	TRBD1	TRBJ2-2	CASSYPGQGTGELFF	TGTGCCAGCAGCTACCCGGGACAGGGGACCGGGGAGCTGTTTTTT
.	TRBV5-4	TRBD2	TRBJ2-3	CASSFAGGSTDTQYF	TGTGCCAGCAGCTTCGCGGGGGGAAGCACAGATACGCAGTATTTT
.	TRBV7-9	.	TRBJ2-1	CASIQPRVNEQFF	TGTGCCAGCATCCAACCCCGGGTAAATGAGCAGTTCTTC
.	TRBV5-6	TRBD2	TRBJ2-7	CASSFRDYLSYEQYF	TGTGCCAGCAGCTTCCGGGACTATCTATCCTACGAGCAGTACTTC
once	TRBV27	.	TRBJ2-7	CASSYNGEYEQYF	TGTGCCAGCAGTTATAACGGGGAGTACGAGCAGTACTTC
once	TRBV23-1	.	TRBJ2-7	CASSQSWASYEQYF	TGCGCCAGCAGTCAATCGTGGGCGTCCTACGAGCAGTACTTC
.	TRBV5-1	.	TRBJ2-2	CASSLEAFTGELFF	TGCGCCAGCAGCTTGGAAGCATTCACCGGGGAGCTGTTTTTT
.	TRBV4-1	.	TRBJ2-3	CASSLTSGSTDTQYF	TGCGCCAGCAGCCTGACTAGTGGATCCACAGATACGCAGTATTTT
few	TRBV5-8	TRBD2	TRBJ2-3	CASTLGGGGPDTQYF	TGTGCCAGCACCCTTGGCGGGGGGGGGCCAGATACGCAGTATTTT
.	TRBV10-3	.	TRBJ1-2	CAISESGTLYGYTF	TGTGCCATCAGTGAGTCGGGGACACTCTATGGCTACACCTTC
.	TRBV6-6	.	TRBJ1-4	CASLPGGVEKLFF	TGTGCCAGCCTCCCCGGGGGAGTGGAAAAACTGTTTTTT
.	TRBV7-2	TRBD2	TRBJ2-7	CASSLTSGGSYEQYF	TGTGCCAGCAGTTTGACTAGCGGGGGATCCTACGAGCAGTACTTC
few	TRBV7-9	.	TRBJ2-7	CASSREQGLHEQYF	TGTGCCAGCAGCCGTGAACAGGGTCTCCACGAGCAGTACTTC
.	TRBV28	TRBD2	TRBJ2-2	CAGQGGRGGTGELFF	TGTGCCGGTCAGGGCGGGAGGGGCGGAACCGGGGAGCTGTTTTTT
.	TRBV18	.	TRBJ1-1	CASSPSRQLQNTEAFF	TGTGCCAGCTCACCTTCTAGACAGTTACAGAACACTGAAGCTTTCTTT
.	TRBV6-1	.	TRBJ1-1	CASSARDTTEAFF	TGTGCCAGCAGTGCTAGGGACACCACTGAAGCTTTCTTT